Below, 3 T cell receptor beta chains from the same sample are listed, as sequenced in a study of blood T cell repertoires in COVID-19. Profiling relied on immunoSEQ multiplex PCR, and the TCRdb table lists in-frame clones only, not all of them. Here the sample spans about 400,000 clones, roughly 90% being singletons. The specimen was PBMCs or T cells enriched from blood (not recorded which). The receptors were sampled from a woman in her 30s who had recovered from COVID-19.

This clone appeared once. This chain links TRBV27 with TRBJ2-7; no clear D gene. Trimming took 2 bases from V and 2 from J, leaving 10 bases between them. Germline CDR1 MNHEY, CDR2 SMNVEV (reference sequence). The length of the CDR3 is 14 residues. CDR3 loop: CASSLRAAPYEQYF. The CDR3 DNA reads as TGTGCCAGCAGTTTAAGAGCTGCACCCTACGAGCAGTACTTC.

This chain uses TRBV5-4 with TRBJ1-5, with D perhaps matching TRBD1 (5 bases). The CDR3 runs to 14 residues. CDR1 is SGHNT, CDR2 YYREEE, per germline (reference sequence). The germline V and J ends were trimmed by 0 bases and 7 bases, with 11 bases remaining between them. The CDR3 region is CASSLDGGGQPQHF. As DNA, the CDR3 is TGTGCCAGCAGCTTGGACGGGGGTGGACAGCCCCAGCATTTT.

V usage is TRBV5-8 and J usage is TRBJ1-3; maybe TRBD1 (5 bases). CDR3 length: 14 amino acids. The V end was cut by 7 bases, the J end by 3 bases, with 14 bases between. CDR1 SGHTS and CDR2 YDEGEE come from the germline V gene. The DNA for the CDR3 is TGTGCCAGCGGGGCTGGCATATTTGGAAACACCATATATTTT. This sequence encodes CASGAGIFGNTIYF.